This TCR beta chain was obtained from a study of cytomegalovirus exposure and HLA in healthy donors. General study points: Later analysis associated a missense DCLRE1C variant with TCR beta V- and J-gene trimming. Earlier analysis found most TCR beta V segments productive about 87% or about 30% of the time. In presence/absence analyses, roughly uniform sequencing depth across donors was assumed. Judged likely to be a sequencing artifact was a cluster of highly shared sequence variants.

As for this clone: Its antigen is still unknown.

The CDR3 totals 13 residues. Germline CDR1 MGHDK, CDR2 SYGVNS. PCR employed 60 Vbeta and 13 Jbeta primers. Here immunoSEQ multiplex PCR was the method, and the copy in TCRdb shows in-frame clones only, minus some. The repertoire holds over 150,000 clones, roughly 80% seen once, with about 13% in the top ten. The J gene is TRBJ2-1, the V gene TRBV25-1; TRBD2 aligns across 8 bases. The sequencing sample was made of PBMCs. The clonotype was recovered from a woman in her fifties or sixties in good health and CMV-seronegative. CDR3: CGTPGGRNNEQFF. The CDR3, as DNA: TGTGGGACTCCGGGAGGGCGGAACAATGAGCAGTTCTTC.